A single sample gave rise to the 10 T cell receptor beta chains below, sequenced in a study of T cells after yellow fever vaccination. MiXCR, run by TCRdb on the 5' RACE reads, gives a single entry per CDR3 protein. The sample records about 340,000 distinct CDR3 sequences, around 12% being singletons. This material consisted of CD4+ T cells sorted from PBMCs, taken 15 days after the yellow fever booster vaccination. All receptors come from a man younger than 30 who received the YFV17D yellow fever vaccine.

This clonotype occurred a few times. The CDR3 region has the DNA TGTGCCAGCAGTTGGACTAGCGGGGGGGGAAAGACCCAGTACTTC. Encoded protein: CASSWTSGGGKTQYF. The V and J genes are TRBV6-5 and TRBJ2-5; TRBD2 agrees at 15 bases. Germline V gene lookup returns CDR1 MNHEY and CDR2 SVGAGI. The length of the CDR3 is 15 residues. J was trimmed by 6 bases and V by 4 bases; bases with no gene match: 3.

This chain joins TRBV4-1 and TRBJ1-1; D may be TRBD1 (6 bases). Trimming stripped 2 bases from V and 0 bases from J, with 10 bases between. The CDR3 runs 15 residues. Per the germline V gene, CDR1 is MGHRA and CDR2 is YSYEKL. The CDR3 DNA reads as TGCGCCAGCAGCCAACCCACAGGGTTGAACACTGAAGCTTTCTTT. Protein product: CASSQPTGLNTEAFF.

The chain is built from TRBV7-2 and TRBJ2-3; D is unresolved. Germline CDR1 is SGHTA and CDR2 is FQGNSA. V was cut by 3 bases and J by 1 base, with 8 bases left in between. This CDR3 comprises 14 residues. CDR3 amino acids: CASSFQTGTDTQYF. CDR3 DNA sequence: TGTGCCAGCAGCTTCCAGACGGGCACAGATACGCAGTATTTT.

This clonotype appeared a few times. The chain has TRBV7-2 and TRBJ1-4; D possibly corresponds to TRBD1 (5 bases). Trimming removed 5 bases at V and 10 bases at J, with 14 bases between. The CDR3 sequence is 13 residues long. The germline V gene has CDR1 SGHTA and CDR2 FQGNSA. The CDR3, as DNA: TGTGCCAGCAGCCTTCCGGGACGGGGAAAACTGTTTTTT. Its translation: CASSLPGRGKLFF.

This clonotype has a count of ten or more. The J gene is TRBJ2-7, the V gene TRBV6-5; D perhaps matches TRBD2 (5 bases). V was trimmed by 5 bases and J by 0 bases, leaving 14 bases between them. This CDR3 spans 15 amino acids. Germline V lookup: CDR1 MNHEY, CDR2 SVGAGI. The chain's CDR3 is CASSELGESSYEQYF. The CDR3 nucleotides read TGTGCCAGCAGTGAACTAGGCGAGAGCTCCTACGAGCAGTACTTC.

There are many counts of this clonotype. V and J are TRBV5-1 and TRBJ2-7, with 10 bases aligning to TRBD2. Losses at the gene ends were 7 bases for V and 3 bases for J; bases not matched to a gene: 4. The CDR3 covers 13 residues. CDR1 is SGHRS, CDR2 YFSETQ, per germline. Here the CDR3 DNA reads TGCGCCAGCTTCGGGACTAGCGACTACGAGCAGTACTTC. Its protein product is CASFGTSDYEQYF.

This clonotype was detected a few times. The rearrangement uses TRBV20-1 and TRBJ2-5; D is uncertain. The germline gives CDR1 DFQATT, CDR2 SNEGSKA (reference sequence). CDR3 length: 13 amino acids. V lost 1 base, J lost 4 bases, and 10 bases lay in between. CDR3 coding DNA: TGCAGTGCTAGAGTCGTAGGTCCAGAGACCCAGTACTTC. This sequence encodes CSARVVGPETQYF.

The chain uses TRBV7-8 and TRBJ2-7, with TRBD1 matching 10 bases. This CDR3 region has 11 residues. From germline, CDR1 is SGHVS and CDR2 FQNEAQ. The V gene end was trimmed by 5 bases and the J gene end by 12 bases; junction bases not matched to a gene: 4. CDR3 nucleotide sequence: TGTGCCAGCAGCCTGGACAGGGGGTTGTACTTC. Translating gives CASSLDRGLYF.

V gene TRBV6-5 combines with J gene TRBJ1-1; D is perhaps TRBD1 (6 bases). This CDR3 has 13 amino acids. V was trimmed by 2 bases and J by 4 bases, leaving 8 bases between them. Germline values: CDR1 MNHEY, CDR2 SVGAGI. In DNA, the CDR3 is TGTGCCAGCAGTTACGGGGGGGCCACTGAAGCTTTCTTT. Protein sequence: CASSYGGATEAFF.

This clonotype has just a few counts. The chain links TRBV27 to TRBJ2-7, with D possibly called TRBD1 or TRBD2 (7 bases each). The germline gives CDR1 MNHEY, CDR2 SMNVEV (reference sequence). The CDR3 loop spans 15 amino acids. Trimming took 3 bases from V and 8 from J, leaving 20 bases between them. CDR3 amino acids: CASSFSARGGEKQYF. CDR3 DNA sequence: TGTGCCAGCAGTTTTTCGGCCAGGGGGGGGGAAAAGCAGTACTTC.